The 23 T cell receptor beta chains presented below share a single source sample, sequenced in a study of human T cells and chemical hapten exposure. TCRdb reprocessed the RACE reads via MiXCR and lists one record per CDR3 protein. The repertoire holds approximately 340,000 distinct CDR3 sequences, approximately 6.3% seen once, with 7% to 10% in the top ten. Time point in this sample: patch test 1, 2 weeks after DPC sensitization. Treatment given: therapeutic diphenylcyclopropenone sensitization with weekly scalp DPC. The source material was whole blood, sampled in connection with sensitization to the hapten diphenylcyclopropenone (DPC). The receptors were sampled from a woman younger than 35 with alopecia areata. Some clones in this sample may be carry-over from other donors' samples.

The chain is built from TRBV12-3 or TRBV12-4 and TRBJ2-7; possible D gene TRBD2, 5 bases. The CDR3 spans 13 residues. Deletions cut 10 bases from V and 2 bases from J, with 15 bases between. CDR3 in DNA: TGTGCCACCCTGAGGGAAGGAACCTACGAGCAGTACTTC. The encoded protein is CATLREGTYEQYF.

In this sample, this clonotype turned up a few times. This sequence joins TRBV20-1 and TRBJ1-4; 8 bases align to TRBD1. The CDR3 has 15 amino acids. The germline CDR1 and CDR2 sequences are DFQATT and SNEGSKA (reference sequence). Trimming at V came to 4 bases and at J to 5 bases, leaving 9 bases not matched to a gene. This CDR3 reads CSATKHRGENEKLFF. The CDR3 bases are TGCAGTGCTACTAAACACAGGGGGGAAAATGAAAAACTGTTTTTT.

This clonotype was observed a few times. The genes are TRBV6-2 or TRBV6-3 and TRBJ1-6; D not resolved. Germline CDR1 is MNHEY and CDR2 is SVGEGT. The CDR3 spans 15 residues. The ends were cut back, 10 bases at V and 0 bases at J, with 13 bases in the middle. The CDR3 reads CATSLRSSYNSPLHF. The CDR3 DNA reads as TGTGCCACCTCGCTCAGGAGCTCCTATAATTCACCCCTCCACTTT.

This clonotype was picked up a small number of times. CDR3 bases: TGTGCCAGCAGCCCAAGGACGAGGAGAGGTGGCTACACCTTC. Translation: CASSPRTRRGGYTF. The rearrangement links TRBV7-2 to TRBJ1-2; D gene uncertain. Germline CDR1 SGHTA, CDR2 FQGNSA. The length of the CDR3 is 14 residues. With 5 bases removed from V and 7 bases from J, the gap between germline ends came to 17 bases.

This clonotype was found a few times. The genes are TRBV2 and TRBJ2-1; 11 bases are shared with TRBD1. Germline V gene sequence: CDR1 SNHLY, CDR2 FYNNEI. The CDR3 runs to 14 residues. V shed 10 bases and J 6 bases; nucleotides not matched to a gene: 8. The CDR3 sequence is CAITGTGGSNEQFF. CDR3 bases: TGTGCCATTACCGGGACAGGGGGTTCCAATGAGCAGTTCTTC.

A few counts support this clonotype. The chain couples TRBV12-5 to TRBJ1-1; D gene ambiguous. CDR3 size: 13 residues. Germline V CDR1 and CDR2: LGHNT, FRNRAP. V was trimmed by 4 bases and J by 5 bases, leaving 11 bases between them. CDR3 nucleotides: TGTGCTAGTGGTTATCAGACGGCAACTGAAGCTTTCTTT. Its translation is CASGYQTATEAFF.

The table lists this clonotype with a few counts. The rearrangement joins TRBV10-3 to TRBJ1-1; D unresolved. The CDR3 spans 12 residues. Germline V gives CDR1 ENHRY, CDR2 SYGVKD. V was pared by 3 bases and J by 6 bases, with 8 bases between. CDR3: CAISDGGPEAFF. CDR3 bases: TGTGCCATCAGTGACGGCGGGCCTGAAGCTTTCTTT.

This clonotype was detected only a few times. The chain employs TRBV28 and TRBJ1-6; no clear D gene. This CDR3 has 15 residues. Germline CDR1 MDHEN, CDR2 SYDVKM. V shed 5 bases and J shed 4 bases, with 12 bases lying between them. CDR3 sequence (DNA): TGTGCCAGCAGTACCCCCGGCATTTATAATTCACCCCTCCACTTT. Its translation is CASSTPGIYNSPLHF. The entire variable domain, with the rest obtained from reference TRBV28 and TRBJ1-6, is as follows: DVKVTQSSRYLVKRTGEKVFLECVQDMDHENMFWYRQDPGLGLRLIYFSYDVKMKEKGDIPEGYSVSREKKERFSLILESASTNQTSMYLCASSTPGIYNSPLHFGNGTRLTVT.

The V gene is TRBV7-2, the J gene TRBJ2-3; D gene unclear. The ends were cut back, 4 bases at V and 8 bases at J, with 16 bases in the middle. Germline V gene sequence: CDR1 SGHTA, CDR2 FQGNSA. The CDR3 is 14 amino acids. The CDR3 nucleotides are TGTGCCAGCAGCTCTAGTTATCAGTTAGGTACGCAGTATTTT. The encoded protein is CASSSSYQLGTQYF. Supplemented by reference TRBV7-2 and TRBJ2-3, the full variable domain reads GAGVSQSPSNKVTEKGKDVELRCDPISGHTALYWYRQSLGQGLEFLIYFQGNSAPDKSGLPSDRFSAERTGGSVSTLTIQRTQQEDSAVYLCASSSSYQLGTQYFGPGTRLTVL.

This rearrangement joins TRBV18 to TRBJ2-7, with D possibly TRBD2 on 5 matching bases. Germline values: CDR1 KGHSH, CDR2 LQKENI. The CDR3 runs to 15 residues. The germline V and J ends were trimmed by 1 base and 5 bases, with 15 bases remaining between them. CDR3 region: CASSPRGQVRHEQYF. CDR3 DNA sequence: TGTGCCAGCTCACCACGAGGGCAGGTCCGACACGAGCAGTACTTC.

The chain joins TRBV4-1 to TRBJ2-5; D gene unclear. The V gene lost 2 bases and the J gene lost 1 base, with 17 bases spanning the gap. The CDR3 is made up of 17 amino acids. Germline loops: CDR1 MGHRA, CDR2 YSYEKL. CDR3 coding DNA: TGCGCCAGCAGCCAACCATGGATAAGGCGGACCCAAGAGACCCAGTACTTC. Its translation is CASSQPWIRRTQETQYF.

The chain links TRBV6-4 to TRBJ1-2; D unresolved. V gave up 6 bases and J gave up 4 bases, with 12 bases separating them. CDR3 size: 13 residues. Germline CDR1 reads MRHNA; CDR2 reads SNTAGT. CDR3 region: CASSPSPGYGYTF. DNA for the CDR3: TGTGCCAGCAGCCCATCTCCAGGCTATGGCTACACCTTC.

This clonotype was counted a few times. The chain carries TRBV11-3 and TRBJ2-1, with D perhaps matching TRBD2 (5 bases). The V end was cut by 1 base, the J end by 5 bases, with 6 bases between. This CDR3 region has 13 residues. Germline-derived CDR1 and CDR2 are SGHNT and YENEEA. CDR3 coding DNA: TGTGCCAGCAGCTTAGTGAGGGACAATGAGCAGTTCTTC. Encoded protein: CASSLVRDNEQFF.

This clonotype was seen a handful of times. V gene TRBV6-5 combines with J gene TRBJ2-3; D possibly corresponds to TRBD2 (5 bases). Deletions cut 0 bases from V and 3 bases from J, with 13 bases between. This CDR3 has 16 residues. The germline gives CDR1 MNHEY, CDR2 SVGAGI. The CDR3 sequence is CASSYSGTGVTDTQYF. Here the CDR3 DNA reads TGTGCCAGCAGTTACTCGGGCACCGGGGTGACAGATACGCAGTATTTT.

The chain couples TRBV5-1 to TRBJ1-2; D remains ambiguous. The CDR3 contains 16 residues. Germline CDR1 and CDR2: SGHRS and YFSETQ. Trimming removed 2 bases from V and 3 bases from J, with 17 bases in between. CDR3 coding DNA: TGCGCCAGCAGCTTCGAACGGACTTCAGGCTACTATGGCTACACCTTC. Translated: CASSFERTSGYYGYTF.

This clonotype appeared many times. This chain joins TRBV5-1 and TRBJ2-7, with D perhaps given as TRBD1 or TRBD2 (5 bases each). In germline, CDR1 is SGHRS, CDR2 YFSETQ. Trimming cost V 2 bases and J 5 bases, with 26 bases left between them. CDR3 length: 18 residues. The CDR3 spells CASSFLPSRVRGPNEQYF. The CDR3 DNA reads TGCGCCAGCAGCTTTCTCCCGTCGCGGGTCCGGGGACCTAACGAGCAGTACTTC.

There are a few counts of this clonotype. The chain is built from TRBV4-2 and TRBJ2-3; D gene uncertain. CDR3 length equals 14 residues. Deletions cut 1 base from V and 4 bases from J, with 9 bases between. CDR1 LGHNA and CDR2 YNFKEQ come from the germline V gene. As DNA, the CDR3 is TGTGCCAGCAGCCAAGGTCTCTCCGCAGATACGCAGTATTTT. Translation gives CASSQGLSADTQYF.

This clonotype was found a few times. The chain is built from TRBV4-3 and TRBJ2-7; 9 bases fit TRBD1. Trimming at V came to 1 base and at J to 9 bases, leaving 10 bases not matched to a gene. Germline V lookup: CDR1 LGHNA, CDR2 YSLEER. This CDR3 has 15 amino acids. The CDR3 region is CASSQVGTGQGRQYF. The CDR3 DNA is TGCGCCAGCAGCCAAGTGGGGACAGGGCAAGGTCGGCAGTACTTC.

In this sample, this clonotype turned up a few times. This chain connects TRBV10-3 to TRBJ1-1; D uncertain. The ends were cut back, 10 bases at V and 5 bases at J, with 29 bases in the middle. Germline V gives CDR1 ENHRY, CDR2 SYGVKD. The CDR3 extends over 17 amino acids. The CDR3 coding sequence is TGTGCCACCCGACGGACCGCGGAACAAAATGCGGGGACTGAAGCTTTCTTT. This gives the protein CATRRTAEQNAGTEAFF.

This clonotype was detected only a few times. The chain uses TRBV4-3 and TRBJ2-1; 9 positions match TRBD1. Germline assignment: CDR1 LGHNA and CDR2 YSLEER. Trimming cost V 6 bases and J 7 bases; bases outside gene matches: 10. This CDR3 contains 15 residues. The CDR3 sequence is CASRETGTGRNEQFF. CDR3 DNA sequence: TGCGCCAGCAGGGAAACCGGGACAGGGCGGAATGAGCAGTTCTTC.

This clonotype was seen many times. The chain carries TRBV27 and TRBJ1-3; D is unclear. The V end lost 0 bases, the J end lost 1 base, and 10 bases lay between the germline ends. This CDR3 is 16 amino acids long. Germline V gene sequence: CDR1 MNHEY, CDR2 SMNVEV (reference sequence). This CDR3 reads CASSLSHPPSGNTIYF. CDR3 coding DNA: TGTGCCAGCAGTTTATCGCACCCTCCTTCTGGAAACACCATATATTTT.

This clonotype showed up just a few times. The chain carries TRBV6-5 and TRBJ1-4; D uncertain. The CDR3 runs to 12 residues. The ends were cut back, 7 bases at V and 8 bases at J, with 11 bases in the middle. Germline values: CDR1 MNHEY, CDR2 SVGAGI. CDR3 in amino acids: CASKDIGEKLFF. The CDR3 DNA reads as TGTGCCAGCAAAGATATCGGGGAAAAACTGTTTTTT.

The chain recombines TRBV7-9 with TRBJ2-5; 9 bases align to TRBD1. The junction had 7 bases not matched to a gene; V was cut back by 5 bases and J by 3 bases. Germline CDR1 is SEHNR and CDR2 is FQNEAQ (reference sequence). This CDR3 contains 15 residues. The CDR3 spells CASSEETGGKETQYF. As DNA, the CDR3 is TGTGCCAGCAGCGAAGAGACAGGGGGAAAAGAGACCCAGTACTTC.